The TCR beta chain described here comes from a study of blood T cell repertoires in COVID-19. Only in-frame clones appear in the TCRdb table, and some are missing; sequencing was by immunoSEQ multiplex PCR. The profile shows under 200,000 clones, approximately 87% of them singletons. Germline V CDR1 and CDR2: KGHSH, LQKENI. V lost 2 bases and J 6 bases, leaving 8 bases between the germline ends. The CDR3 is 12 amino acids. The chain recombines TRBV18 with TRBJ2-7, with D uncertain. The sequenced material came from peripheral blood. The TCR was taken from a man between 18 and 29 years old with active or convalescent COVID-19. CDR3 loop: CASSPSTREQYF. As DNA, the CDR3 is TGTGCCAGCTCACCAAGCACCCGCGAGCAGTACTTC.